This is a list of T cell receptor beta chains from one sample in a study of metastatic and nonmetastatic thyroid tumors. TCRdb re-clonotyped the PCR reads through MiXCR. Among about 69,000 clones listed, around 14% were seen once. The sample was blood. The receptors were gathered from a male donor with papillary thyroid cancer or a benign thyroid nodule (not recorded which). Some clones in this sample may be carry-over from other donors' samples. Both conserved end residues are part of each CDR3. The D gene is left open where the match is weak. The size of a clone is reported for some rows only, either as once, few or many, or as a class for expanded clones.

d_gene	abundance	j_gene	v_gene	CDR3nt	CDR3aa
TRBD2	many	TRBJ2-5	TRBV19	TGTGCCAGTAGCGAGACTAGCGGCCAAGAGACCCAGTACTTC	CASSETSGQETQYF
.	many	TRBJ2-2	TRBV9	TGTGCCAGCAGCGTGAGCACCGGGGAGCTGTTTTTT	CASSVSTGELFF
.	few	TRBJ2-5	TRBV6-4	TGTGCATCCCAACAGCAACCGGAGACCCAGTACTTC	CASQQQPETQYF
TRBD1	.	TRBJ1-5	TRBV28	TGTGCCAGCAGTCCGGACAGGGCGGATCAGACCCAGCATTTT	CASSPDRADQTQHF
.	many	TRBJ2-5	TRBV5-5	TGTGCCAGCAGCGGGGGGCGGGAGACCCAGTACTTC	CASSGGRETQYF
.	many	TRBJ2-2	TRBV27	TGTGCCAGCAGTTTATCCCGGGGGAGCGGGGAGCTGTTTTTT	CASSLSRGSGELFF
TRBD2	many	TRBJ2-1	TRBV27	TGTGCCAGCAGTTTGGGACTAGCGGGAGTTGAGCAGTTCTTC	CASSLGLAGVEQFF
TRBD1	many	TRBJ2-1	TRBV4-3	TGCGCCAGCAGCCAAGATCTCTTTTTCGGGACAGGGAACGATGAGCAGTTCTTC	CASSQDLFFGTGNDEQFF
TRBD1	many	TRBJ1-6	TRBV20-1	TGCAGTGCTAGCGATCCCCGGCAGGGGGCGTATAATTCACCCCTCCACTTT	CSASDPRQGAYNSPLHF
TRBD1	.	TRBJ2-7	TRBV28	TGTGCCAGTACACAGGGGGCGTCCTACGAGCAGTACTTC	CASTQGASYEQYF
.	.	TRBJ1-5	TRBV6-1	TGTGCCAGCCGAACCTCATGGGGGAATCATCCCCAGCATTTT	CASRTSWGNHPQHF
.	.	TRBJ2-1	TRBV6-1	TGTGCCAGCAGACGACAGTGGAATGGGCAGTTCTTC	CASRRQWNGQFF
TRBD1	many	TRBJ2-7	TRBV6-2/TRBV6-3	TGTGCCAGCAGTTACTCTGGGACAGGGGGGGAGCAGTACTTC	CASSYSGTGGEQYF
.	many	TRBJ1-3	TRBV7-9	TGTGCCAGCAGCCGGGGAGAAAACACCATATATTTT	CASSRGENTIYF
TRBD2	many	TRBJ2-3	TRBV6-1	TGTGCCAGCAACCCACGGACTAGCGGGAGGGGTACGCAGTATTTT	CASNPRTSGRGTQYF
TRBD2	few	TRBJ2-1	TRBV12-3/TRBV12-4	TGTGCCAGCAGTTCGACTAGCGGGAGGGCCAGTGAGCAGTTCTTC	CASSSTSGRASEQFF
.	many	TRBJ2-2	TRBV7-2	TGTGCCAGCAGCTTAGAGACCAACACCGGGGAGCTGTTTTTT	CASSLETNTGELFF
TRBD1	few	TRBJ2-7	TRBV6-5	TGTGCCAGCAGTTACCAGGGACAGGGGGTGCGGGAGCAGTACTTC	CASSYQGQGVREQYF
TRBD1	many	TRBJ2-2	TRBV18	TGTGCCAGCTCACGCACAACAGGGGATACCGGGGAGCTGTTTTTT	CASSRTTGDTGELFF
.	many	TRBJ2-3	TRBV18	TGTGCCAGCTCCCCTTTCGAGCGGGCCAACACAGATACGCAGTATTTT	CASSPFERANTDTQYF
.	many	TRBJ2-2	TRBV19	TGTGCCAGTAGTCGGATGATGGACAATCCCCCCGGGGAGCTGTTTTTT	CASSRMMDNPPGELFF
.	.	TRBJ2-1	TRBV5-1	TGCGCCAGCAGCTTTAGCGGTATCTCCTACAATGAGCAGTTCTTC	CASSFSGISYNEQFF
.	many	TRBJ2-5	TRBV3-1	TGTGCCAGCAGCCATTGGCTAGCCGGCCAAGAGACCCAGTACTTC	CASSHWLAGQETQYF
.	many	TRBJ2-7	TRBV7-2	TGTGCCAGCAGCCGGCCGGGACTCGCTGTCTACGAGCAGTACTTC	CASSRPGLAVYEQYF
.	many	TRBJ2-3	TRBV7-6	TGTGCCAGCAGCTTAGTTATCGAAACAGATACGCAGTATTTT	CASSLVIETDTQYF
TRBD1	many	TRBJ2-5	TRBV28	TGTGCCAGCAGTTTACAGGGACAGGGGGCTCGGGAGACCCAGTACTTC	CASSLQGQGARETQYF
TRBD2	few	TRBJ2-7	TRBV6-2/TRBV6-3	TGTGCCAGCATTTACTCCCAGGGACTAGCGGGGCAAGATACCCAGTACTTC	CASIYSQGLAGQDTQYF
TRBD2	.	TRBJ2-1	TRBV10-1	TGCGCCAGCAGTGAGGGAGGGAGGGCCCGTAATGAGCAGTTCTTC	CASSEGGRARNEQFF
TRBD1	few	TRBJ1-5	TRBV6-1	TGTGCCAGCAGACTCGGACAGGGCGGGAAAAATCAGCCCCAGCATTTT	CASRLGQGGKNQPQHF
.	many	TRBJ1-1	TRBV11-2	TGTGCCAGCAGCCCACTTAGGGATGAAGCTTTCTTT	CASSPLRDEAFF
TRBD2	few	TRBJ2-1	TRBV12-3/TRBV12-4	TGTGCCAGCAGTTTAACTAGCGCGAGGTCCTACAATGAGCAGTTCTTC	CASSLTSARSYNEQFF
.	many	TRBJ2-5	TRBV7-9	TGTGCCAGCAGCCGAGGGGACCGGGCCCAGTACTTC	CASSRGDRAQYF
.	many	TRBJ2-6	TRBV11-3	TGTGCCAGCAGCTTGGGTACAGGGTCTGGGGCCAACGTCCTGACTTTC	CASSLGTGSGANVLTF
TRBD2	many	TRBJ2-3	TRBV19	TGTGCCAGTAGTCAGACTAGCGGGAGAAGGATAGATACGCAGTATTTT	CASSQTSGRRIDTQYF
.	many	TRBJ1-4	TRBV7-9	TGTGCCAGCAGACCAGATACAGAGGGGAGTGAAAAACTGTTTTTT	CASRPDTEGSEKLFF
.	many	TRBJ1-1	TRBV11-3	TGTGCCAGCAGCTTAGGTTATCTGGGTGCGGGGTCGAACACTGAAGCTTTCTTT	CASSLGYLGAGSNTEAFF
TRBD2	many	TRBJ2-7	TRBV11-3	TGTGCCAGCAACCACATATCCCGACTAGCGGGGAAATACGAGCAGTACTTC	CASNHISRLAGKYEQYF
.	.	TRBJ2-7	TRBV5-1	TGCGCCAGCAGCTTGCTTAAAGGTTCTCAAGCCGCTTCCTACGAGCAGTACTTC	CASSLLKGSQAASYEQYF
.	many	TRBJ1-2	TRBV6-4	TGTGCCAGCAGGGGTAACTATGGCTACACCTTC	CASRGNYGYTF
TRBD2	.	TRBJ2-3	TRBV6-2/TRBV6-3	TGTGCCATCAGTCTGACTAGCGCACGCACAGATACGCAGTATTTT	CAISLTSARTDTQYF
.	many	TRBJ1-1	TRBV15	TGTGCCACCAGCATTCCAGGGGCAGGGAAAGCTTTCTTT	CATSIPGAGKAFF
.	.	TRBJ2-7	TRBV3-1	TGTGCCAGCAGCCCCGGGACGGAAAGCTACGAGCAGTACTTC	CASSPGTESYEQYF
TRBD1	many	TRBJ1-4	TRBV4-1	TGCGCCAGCAGCCAAGCGGGAAAGGTCGACAGGGGGCTCGAAAAACTGTTTTTT	CASSQAGKVDRGLEKLFF
.	many	TRBJ1-2	TRBV20-1	TGCAGTGCTAGAGGGGCGACGGAAAACTATGGCTACACCTTC	CSARGATENYGYTF
.	many	TRBJ1-5	TRBV29-1	TGCAGCGTTGGCGGACCGGGGACTGATCAGCCCCAGCATTTT	CSVGGPGTDQPQHF
TRBD2	many	TRBJ2-1	TRBV19	TGTGCCAGTAGTATGATAGCGGGAGGGCGGGGGGCTCAGTTCTTC	CASSMIAGGRGAQFF
.	many	TRBJ2-1	TRBV20-1	TGCAGTGCTAGAGTGGCGGGAAGCAATGAGCAGTTCTTC	CSARVAGSNEQFF
TRBD1	.	TRBJ2-7	TRBV15	TGTGCCACCAGCAGAGAGACCGGGACAGGGTTCCCTCGGGAGCAGTACTTC	CATSRETGTGFPREQYF
.	many	TRBJ2-3	TRBV9	TGTGCCAGCAGCGCCTCTGATAGCCGGGGAGATACGCAGTATTTT	CASSASDSRGDTQYF
.	many	TRBJ1-5	TRBV12-3/TRBV12-4	TGTGCCAGCAGTTTAGGTCAGCCCCAGCATTTT	CASSLGQPQHF
.	many	TRBJ2-1	TRBV6-5	TGTGCCAGCAGTTACGCGGGATTCCTAACCTCTAACAATGAGCAGTTCTTC	CASSYAGFLTSNNEQFF
TRBD2	many	TRBJ2-2	TRBV6-1	TGTGCCAGCAGTCCCGGACTAGCGGGAGTCACCGGGGAGCTGTTTTTT	CASSPGLAGVTGELFF
.	many	TRBJ2-3	TRBV13	TGTGCCAGCAGCTTAGCCTCCCCAGATACGCAGTATTTT	CASSLASPDTQYF
.	many	TRBJ2-2	TRBV20-1	TGCAGTGCTAGAGGGATAAGGAACCCCGGGGAGCTGTTTTTT	CSARGIRNPGELFF